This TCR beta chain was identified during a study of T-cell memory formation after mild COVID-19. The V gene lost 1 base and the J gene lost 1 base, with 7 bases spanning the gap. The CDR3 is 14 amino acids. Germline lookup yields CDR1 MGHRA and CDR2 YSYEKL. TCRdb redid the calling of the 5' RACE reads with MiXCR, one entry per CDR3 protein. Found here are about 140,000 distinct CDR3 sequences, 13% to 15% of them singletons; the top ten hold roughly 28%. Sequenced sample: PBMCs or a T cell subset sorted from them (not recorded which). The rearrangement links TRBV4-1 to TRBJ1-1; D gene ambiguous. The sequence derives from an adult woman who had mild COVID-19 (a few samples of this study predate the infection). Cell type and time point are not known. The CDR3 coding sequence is TGCGCCAGCAGCCAAGGGCAGAGGAACACTGAAGCTTTCTTT. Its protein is CASSQGQRNTEAFF.